The subject of this entry is one T cell receptor beta chain. The antigen is not known. The entry originates in a study of long-term antiretroviral therapy in people with HIV. Findings and caveats of the study: Transplant-donor-level diversity was not reached after ART, though diversity increased. Specimens of blood were obtained during about 2003 to 2018, possibly under older ART regimens.

Researchers ran immunoSEQ v3.0 at survey level. For every sample, sequencing targeted roughly 40,000-55,000 T-cell genomes. This table comes from immunoSEQ multiplex PCR, and its TCRdb copy is limited to in-frame clones, with some not included. The repertoire holds 48,000 or so clones, with about 86% as singletons. The samples, holding 1-10 million cryopreserved PBMC, were thawed before DNA extraction was carried out. V lost 7 bases and J 0 bases, leaving 10 bases between the germline ends. The CDR3 consists of 13 residues. Germline V gene data show CDR1 as MNHEY and CDR2 as SMNVEV (reference sequence).

The chain links TRBV27 to TRBJ2-7, with a tentative D call TRBD1 (5 bases). Specimen: unsorted PBMCs, collected 0.8 years after starting antiretroviral therapy. The origin of this receptor is a woman aged 18-35 years with HIV. The CDR3 region has the DNA TGTGCCAGCACCGATGACAGCTCCTACGAGCAGTACTTC. It specifies CASTDDSSYEQYF.